These T cell receptor beta chains were read from a single sample in a study of molecular identifiers for immune sequencing clone quantification. TCRdb re-analysed the PCR reads in MiXCR, keeping a single row per CDR3 protein. The sample has some 590,000 distinct CDR3 sequences, around 25% seen once. Material for sequencing was naive CD8+ T cells from blood, with Jurkat cell RNA spiked in. The receptors here all came from a human donor in good health. Some libraries in this study had Jurkat cell RNA spiked in. Each CDR3 is given without its conserved first and last residue. Fields, in order: CDR3 length, V gene, CDR3 protein.

14 | TRBV4-1 | ASSQDPGQFYTEAF
12 | TRBV20-1 | SARGQYASYIQY
14 | TRBV27 | ASAPGYPPGLSEQY
13 | TRBV6-2/TRBV6-3 | ASSYPQGVDTEAF
12 | TRBV7-2 | ASSFPGLAAEQY
14 | TRBV27 | ASRPDRGLVDTEAF
13 | TRBV18 | ASPPTGGSPNEQF
9 | TRBV20-1 | SAIQDNEQF
12 | TRBV2 | ASRMGHGAGELF
11 | TRBV19 | ASTKGAVYGYT
12 | TRBV2 | ASSVSQGGQPQH
14 | TRBV29-1 | SVDLEARPLGDEQF
13 | TRBV6-2/TRBV6-3 | ASSPTTGFPTEAF
12 | TRBV10-3 | AISESRVTYEQY
14 | TRBV7-2 | ASSLISHPTFNEQF
14 | TRBV27 | ASSLSQATSGNTIY
10 | TRBV30 | AWSGMNTEAF
13 | TRBV20-1 | SARAPGLGMETQY
14 | TRBV11-2 | ASSHRVTGGTDTQY